These 9 T cell receptor beta chains originate from one sample sequenced in a study of T cell changes during pregnancy in multiple sclerosis. Assay: immunoSEQ multiplex PCR; the TCRdb copy retains only in-frame clones and omits some. The sample holds 25,000 to 30,000 clones, more than 80% seen once. Sequences were derived from CD4+ T cells from peripheral blood mononuclear cells, sampled in the first trimester of pregnancy. The receptors come from a female donor with multiple sclerosis, enrolled in a pregnancy study.

The chain employs TRBV5-5 and TRBJ1-1, with TRBD1 matching over 8 bases. Germline trimming cut 4 bases from V and 7 bases from J; bases unmatched to any gene: 12. From germline, CDR1 is SGHKS and CDR2 YYEKEE (reference sequence). CDR3 length equals 15 residues. CDR3 DNA: TGTGCCAGCAGCCTAACTCCTTGGGGGACAGGTGAAGCTTTCTTT. Its protein is CASSLTPWGTGEAFF. Using reference TRBV5-5 and TRBJ1-1 for the parts outside the CDR3, the full variable domain is DAGVTQSPTHLIKTRGQQVTLRCSPISGHKSVSWYQQVLGQGPQFIFQYYEKEERGRGNFPDRFSARQFPNYSSELNVNALLLGDSALYLCASSLTPWGTGEAFFGQGTRLTVV.

The chain recombines TRBV10-3 with TRBJ2-7, with D maybe TRBD2 (6 bases). The germline CDR1 and CDR2 sequences are ENHRY and SYGVKD. The V and J ends lost 11 bases and 3 bases respectively, with 20 bases between them. The CDR3 extends over 14 amino acids. The CDR3 region is CAPCPGEDLYEQYF. CDR3 sequence (DNA): TGTGCCCCCTGCCCGGGGGAGGATCTCTACGAGCAGTACTTC.

V and J are TRBV5-4 and TRBJ2-7, with unresolved D. The germline CDR1 and CDR2 sequences are SGHNT and YYREEE (reference sequence). V shed 2 bases and J shed 0 bases, with 6 bases lying between them. The CDR3 is 13 residues long. The CDR3 DNA reads TGTGCCAGCAGCTTATTAGACTCCTACGAGCAGTACTTC. Translation gives CASSLLDSYEQYF.

The chain is built from TRBV27 and TRBJ1-4, with 8 positions matching TRBD1. Germline CDR1 and CDR2: MNHEY and SMNVEV (reference sequence). This CDR3 is 14 amino acids long. V was pared by 6 bases and J by 7 bases, with 7 bases of the junction left unmatched. The CDR3 is CASRPGGRGEKLFF. CDR3 DNA: TGTGCCAGCAGACCAGGGGGCCGGGGTGAAAAACTGTTTTTT. Filled out from reference TRBV27 and TRBJ1-4, the complete variable domain reads EAQVTQNPRYLITVTGKKLTVTCSQNMNHEYMSWYRQDPGLGLRQIYYSMNVEVTDKGDVPEGYKVSRKEKRNFPLILESPSPNQTSLYFCASRPGGRGEKLFFGSGTQLSVL.

CDR3 sequence: CSVGGGRDTDTQYF. CDR3 sequence (DNA): TGCAGCGTTGGAGGGGGACGCGACACAGATACGCAGTATTTT. This chain connects TRBV29-1 to TRBJ2-3, with D possibly being TRBD1 (6 bases). V lost 4 bases, J lost 2 bases, and 13 bases lay in between. The CDR3 consists of 14 residues. Germline CDR1 SQVTM, CDR2 ANQGSEA.

CDR3: CASSLVRGQGGTQYF. CDR3 in DNA: TGTGCCAGCAGCTTAGTGAGGGGACAGGGGGGGACCCAGTACTTC. The J gene is TRBJ2-5, the V gene TRBV11-2; 11 nucleotides agree with TRBD1. This CDR3 is 15 amino acids long. CDR1 and CDR2 from the germline V gene are SGHAT and FQNNGV. V lost 1 base to trimming and J lost 7 bases; unmatched junction nucleotides: 5.

The chain links TRBV18 to TRBJ1-2; the match to TRBD1 covers 7 bases. Germline V CDR1 and CDR2: KGHSH, LQKENI. With V trimmed by 2 bases and J by 5 bases, 14 bases remained unmatched. The CDR3 sequence is 17 residues long. For the CDR3, the DNA is TGTGCCAGCTCACCATTCATGGAGGGGGCCGAACTATATGGCTACACCTTC. This gives the protein CASSPFMEGAELYGYTF. The variable domain in full, completed from reference TRBV18 and TRBJ1-2, reads NAGVMQNPRHLVRRRGQEARLRCSPMKGHSHVYWYRQLPEEGLKFMVYLQKENIIDESGMPKERFSAEFPKEGPSILRIQQVVRGDSAAYFCASSPFMEGAELYGYTFGSGTRLTVV.

The V and J genes are TRBV9 and TRBJ2-5; 10 nucleotides line up with TRBD2. There are 16 residues in the CDR3. Germline loops: CDR1 SGDLS, CDR2 YYNGEE. The V segment lost 0 bases and the J segment 4 bases; nucleotides outside the gene matches: 6. The CDR3 region is CASSVGIAGGVETQYF. The DNA of the CDR3 is TGTGCCAGCAGCGTAGGGATAGCGGGGGGAGTAGAGACCCAGTACTTC.

The chain couples TRBV19 to TRBJ2-2; 8 positions agree with TRBD1. CDR3 length: 14 amino acids. Per germline, CDR1 LNHDA and CDR2 SQIVND (reference sequence). V was pared by 7 bases and J by 6 bases, with 7 bases of the junction left unmatched. The CDR3 loop is CASTRTGKAGELFF. In DNA, the CDR3 is TGTGCCAGTACAAGGACAGGGAAGGCCGGGGAGCTGTTTTTT.